The 19 T cell receptor beta chains below all came from one sample that was sequenced in a study of T-cell memory formation after mild COVID-19. Each CDR3 protein gets one entry after TCRdb re-called the 5' RACE reads with MiXCR. The sample lists hundreds of thousands of distinct CDR3 sequences; just over 15% were seen once. Sequencing was performed on PBMCs or a T cell subset sorted from them (not recorded which). All receptors derive from an adult woman who had mild COVID-19 (a few samples of this study predate the infection). Cell type and time point are not known.

This clonotype was seen more than once but under ten times. CDR3 bases: TGTGCCAGCAGCTCGGGCGGGGAAGCTAACTATGGCTACACCTTC. Amino acids: CASSSGGEANYGYTF. The chain has TRBV5-6 and TRBJ1-2, with D hard to call. The germline V gene has CDR1 SGHDT and CDR2 YYEEEE. Trimming took 3 bases from V and 0 from J, leaving 12 bases between them. This CDR3 is 15 amino acids long.

V and J are TRBV30 and TRBJ1-1; D is ambiguous. The CDR3 sequence is 15 residues long. Trimming stripped 0 bases from V and 0 bases from J, with 11 bases between. Germline loops: CDR1 GTSNPN, CDR2 SVGIG (reference sequence). The CDR3 is CAWSVPTILNTEAFF. The CDR3 nucleotides are TGTGCCTGGAGTGTACCCACGATCCTGAACACTGAAGCTTTCTTT.

The genes are TRBV29-1 and TRBJ2-5, with 7 nucleotides matching TRBD1. Trimming took 6 bases from V and 5 from J; bases not matched to a gene: 9. The CDR3 is 13 amino acids. From germline, CDR1 is SQVTM and CDR2 ANQGSEA. The CDR3 bases are TGCAGCGTACCCAAGGGGGCGGTGGAGACCCAGTACTTC. This sequence encodes CSVPKGAVETQYF.

V and J are TRBV2 and TRBJ1-3; D unresolved. CDR3 length: 12 residues. V lost 9 bases and J lost 0, with 6 bases in between. Germline V gene lookup returns CDR1 SNHLY and CDR2 FYNNEI. CDR3 in DNA: TGTGCCAGGAAAGCCTCTGGAAACACCATATATTTT. Translated: CARKASGNTIYF.

The chain uses TRBV12-3 or TRBV12-4 and TRBJ1-2, with D hard to call. The CDR3 is 13 residues long. Trimming removed 8 bases from V and 4 bases from J, with 14 bases in between. In nucleotides, the CDR3 is TGTGCCAGCGGAAGGAGAAGCAGCTATGGCTACACCTTC. It codes for CASGRRSSYGYTF.

Ten or more counts support this clonotype. V gene TRBV7-9 combines with J gene TRBJ2-1; TRBD1 matches 11 bases. The CDR3 runs 15 residues. V shed 3 bases, J shed 3 bases, and the junction held 1 base outside the gene matches. From germline, CDR1 is SEHNR and CDR2 FQNEAQ (reference sequence). CDR3 in DNA: TGTGCCAGCAGCTTTGGGACAGGGGGCTACAATGAGCAGTTCTTC. Translation gives CASSFGTGGYNEQFF.

This clonotype showed up just a few times. The V gene is TRBV7-9, the J gene TRBJ2-7, with TRBD2 matching 9 bases. With V trimmed by 5 bases and J by 1 base, 9 bases remained unmatched. The CDR3 is 16 residues long. CDR1 is SEHNR, CDR2 FQNEAQ, per germline (reference sequence). The CDR3 is CASSPRAGGGSYEQYF. DNA for the CDR3: TGTGCCAGCAGCCCAAGAGCGGGGGGAGGATCCTACGAGCAGTACTTC.

This clonotype was seen more than once but under ten times. The V call is TRBV18, the J call TRBJ2-1, with 16 bases matching TRBD2. V was pared by 6 bases and J by 6 bases, with 14 bases of the junction left unmatched. The CDR3 has 19 amino acids. Germline V gene sequence: CDR1 KGHSH, CDR2 LQKENI. CDR3: CASSGEGTSGRANSNEQFF. The CDR3 nucleotides read TGTGCCAGCTCGGGCGAGGGGACTAGCGGGAGGGCCAACAGCAATGAGCAGTTCTTC.

The chain joins TRBV4-3 to TRBJ1-5; D unclear. Looked up from germline, CDR1 is LGHNA and CDR2 is YSLEER. Trimming shortened V by 0 bases and J by 5 bases, and 8 bases separated the two germline ends. The CDR3 runs 14 residues. The CDR3 loop reads CASSQDLGDQPQHF. CDR3 nucleotides: TGCGCCAGCAGCCAAGATCTCGGGGATCAGCCCCAGCATTTT.

V usage is TRBV7-3 and J usage is TRBJ2-3, with D possibly matching TRBD1 (5 bases). The germline V and J ends were trimmed by 4 bases and 5 bases, with 13 bases remaining between them. CDR3 length: 14 residues. Germline V CDR1 and CDR2: SGHTA, FQGTGA. In DNA, the CDR3 is TGTGCCAGCAGCTCGTCTGGGGCGAAAGATACGCAGTATTTT. Its translation is CASSSSGAKDTQYF.

With respect to this clonotype: The missing conserved phenylalanine or tryptophan at the end of this CDR3 makes a read error likely. The DNA is omitted, as the CDR3 cannot be located on it reliably, and the CDR3 follows TCRdb's listing. The chain couples TRBV29-1 to TRBJ2-7; the table calls TRBD2, which could not be checked here. A total of 13 residues make up the CDR3, ends included. CDR1 SQVTM and CDR2 ANQGSEA come from the germline V gene. This chain's CDR3 is CSALFPGLATLSL.

The rearrangement links TRBV5-1 to TRBJ1-2, with D possibly TRBD1 on 6 matching bases. Looked up from germline, CDR1 is SGHRS and CDR2 is YFSETQ. The CDR3 extends over 16 amino acids. The germline V and J ends were trimmed by 3 bases and 2 bases, with 17 bases remaining between them. The CDR3 loop is CASSSRQELGNYGYTF. The CDR3 DNA follows: TGCGCCAGCAGCTCCCGACAGGAGCTGGGGAACTATGGCTACACCTTC.

Ten or more counts support this clonotype. The rearrangement joins TRBV27 to TRBJ2-7; 10 bases agree with TRBD2. Looked up from germline, CDR1 is MNHEY and CDR2 is SMNVEV (reference sequence). The CDR3 is 15 residues long. Trimming took 5 bases from V and 2 from J; bases not matched to a gene: 6. The CDR3 DNA follows: TGTGCCAGCAGTCTGACTAGCGGGCAGCCCTACGAGCAGTACTTC. Translated: CASSLTSGQPYEQYF.

This clonotype has a count of ten or more. The chain couples TRBV7-8 to TRBJ2-7; 8 bases line up with TRBD2. Trimming cost V 0 bases and J 3 bases; bases outside gene matches: 10. The CDR3 spans 17 residues. CDR1 SGHVS and CDR2 FQNEAQ come from the germline V gene. In nucleotides, the CDR3 is TGTGCCAGCAGCTTAGCGGGGAGCGGGAGAATTGTCTACGAGCAGTACTTC. Translation gives CASSLAGSGRIVYEQYF.

The V call is TRBV29-1, the J call TRBJ2-1; D possibly uses TRBD1 or TRBD2 (5 bases each). Germline V CDR1 and CDR2: SQVTM, ANQGSEA. The CDR3 runs 16 residues. V lost 8 bases and J lost 6, with 26 bases in between. CDR3 residues: CSPGTHRPSRSNEQFF. In DNA, the CDR3 is TGCAGCCCTGGGACCCACAGGCCTTCCCGAAGCAATGAGCAGTTCTTC.

The rearrangement joins TRBV9 to TRBJ2-3; D is unclear. The CDR3 totals 14 residues. V lost 4 bases and J 0 bases, leaving 9 bases between the germline ends. Germline values: CDR1 SGDLS, CDR2 YYNGEE. CDR3 region: CASSYEISTDTQYF. The CDR3 nucleotides read TGTGCCAGCAGCTACGAGATTAGCACAGATACGCAGTATTTT.

This clonotype turned up a few times. The rearrangement joins TRBV28 to TRBJ1-2; 8 bases align to TRBD1. Germline lookup yields CDR1 MDHEN and CDR2 SYDVKM. The CDR3 spans 15 residues. Trimming removed 2 bases from V and 3 bases from J; junction bases left unmatched: 5. The CDR3 protein is CASSLVAGGDYGYTF. In DNA, the CDR3 is TGTGCCAGCAGTTTAGTAGCAGGGGGCGACTATGGCTACACCTTC.

This clonotype was counted between two and nine times. This chain links TRBV12-3 or TRBV12-4 with TRBJ2-7; TRBD1 is a possible D gene (5 bases). V lost 4 bases, J lost 4 bases, and 14 bases lay in between. This CDR3 comprises 14 residues. CDR3 nucleotides: TGTGCCAGCAGTTACGGTACAGGCTCGTACGAGCAGTACTTC. This translates into CASSYGTGSYEQYF.

The chain joins TRBV5-5 to TRBJ1-6; 9 bases match TRBD1. The CDR3 length is 19 residues. Germline V gene data show CDR1 as SGHKS and CDR2 as YYEKEE (reference sequence). J was trimmed by 3 bases and V by 0 bases; bases with no gene match: 10. CDR3 sequence (DNA): TGTGCCAGCAGCTTGGCCGGGACAGGGTCCTTGTTCTATAATTCACCCCTCCACTTT. As protein: CASSLAGTGSLFYNSPLHF.